This TCR beta chain was retrieved from a study of a mutant IDH1 vaccine in newly diagnosed glioma. Study overall: Vaccination began 4-6 weeks post radiotherapy alone, or with temozolomide cycles. Patients' prior therapy spanned radiotherapy, temozolomide, or both; most underwent both. Study-level results: Vaccine-induced immune responses occurred in 93.3% of patients.

This clone was detected only a few times. Antigen: not known. The CDR3 totals 18 residues. CDR1 and CDR2 (germline): MGHRA, YSYEKL. J lost 5 bases, V lost 3 bases, and 14 bases had no gene match. Sequencing used immunoSEQ multiplex PCR; TCRdb keeps in-frame clones, though not all of them. This table has about 130,000 clones, about four fifths appearing once. This sample's time point: week 11, during vaccination. What each vaccine dose contained was 300 ug of mutant IDH1 20-mer peptide, accompanied by topical imiquimod. This clonotype was obtained from a man aged 40-55 years with glioma. This rearrangement joins TRBV4-1 to TRBJ2-7; TRBD2 aligns across 12 bases. The starting material was PBMCs, obtained from a glioma patient whose treatment included an IDH1 peptide vaccine. The CDR3 nucleotides read TGCGCCAGCAGCCAGAGGGACCTAGCGGGAGGGAGAAAGGACGAGCAGTACTTC. It encodes CASSQRDLAGGRKDEQYF.